These 31 T cell receptor beta chains came from one sample sequenced in a study of Graves' ophthalmopathy and Graves' hyperthyroidism. Investigators amplified TCR beta CDR3 regions from RNA transcripts. Following a first-round RT-PCR that used HTBI primers, a second-round multiplex PCR was carried out. One entry per CDR3 protein, called by TCRdb with MiXCR from the multiplex PCR reads. The repertoire holds 680,000 or so distinct CDR3 sequences, with approximately 22% as singletons. Sequencing was done on a sample of peripheral blood. The receptors here all came from a woman aged 18 to 35 with stable Graves' hyperthyroidism. Some clones in this sample may be carry-over from other donors' samples.

This clonotype was detected ten times or more. The chain carries TRBV12-3 or TRBV12-4 and TRBJ1-1; D gene ambiguous. CDR3 length: 13 residues. V was trimmed by 5 bases and J by 3 bases, leaving 10 bases between them. DNA for the CDR3: TGTGCCAGCAGTCAGGCCGGGGACACTGAAGCTTTCTTT. Residues: CASSQAGDTEAFF.

The chain couples TRBV28 to TRBJ2-7; the D gene is possibly TRBD2 (5 bases). This CDR3 has 14 amino acids. Germline V gene lookup returns CDR1 MDHEN and CDR2 SYDVKM. The V gene lost 8 bases and the J gene lost 3 bases, with 17 bases spanning the gap. CDR3 residues: CASLGLAAGYEQYF. The CDR3 nucleotides read TGTGCCAGCCTTGGTCTTGCTGCGGGCTACGAGCAGTACTTC.

This clonotype was seen many times. The chain carries TRBV28 and TRBJ2-4; the match to TRBD1 covers 9 bases. The CDR3 runs to 20 residues. CDR1 MDHEN and CDR2 SYDVKM come from the germline V gene. V was pared by 5 bases and J by 0 bases, with 17 bases of the junction left unmatched. The CDR3 bases are TGTGCCAGCAGTCCCCATGACAGGGGGGGGGCTCAGTTAGCCAAAAACATTCAGTACTTC. Residues: CASSPHDRGGAQLAKNIQYF.

There are many counts of this clonotype. The CDR3 DNA follows: TGCGCCAGCAGTCAGGGGGCCCACAGTCCCTACGAGCAGTACTTC. Translation: CASSQGAHSPYEQYF. The chain employs TRBV10-1 and TRBJ2-7; 8 bases align to TRBD1. The CDR3 is made up of 15 amino acids. CDR1 and CDR2 from the germline V gene are WNHNN and SYGVQD (reference sequence). J gave up 2 bases and V 5 bases, and 8 bases lay outside the gene matches.

Only a few counts were recorded for this clonotype. The rearrangement joins TRBV30 to TRBJ2-2; D not certain. V lost 0 bases to trimming and J lost 0 bases, with 11 bases between them. This CDR3 spans 16 amino acids. Germline CDR1 GTSNPN, CDR2 SVGIG (reference sequence). In DNA form, the CDR3 reads TGTGCCTGGAGTGTCTTCCGATCCTCGAACACCGGGGAGCTGTTTTTT. Its translation is CAWSVFRSSNTGELFF.

The table lists this clonotype with many counts. This chain uses TRBV5-5 with TRBJ1-1; D unresolved. Germline V CDR1 and CDR2: SGHKS, YYEKEE (reference sequence). V was shortened by 4 bases and J by 5 bases, with 15 bases between the two germline ends. The CDR3 covers 14 residues. The DNA of the CDR3 is TGTGCCAGCAGCATATACCGGGAAACGACTGAAGCTTTCTTT. Its translation: CASSIYRETTEAFF.

This chain connects TRBV28 to TRBJ2-5, with 7 bases lining up with TRBD1. The trim removed 7 bases at V and 0 bases at J, leaving 11 bases unmatched. The length of the CDR3 is 16 residues. Per the germline V gene, CDR1 is MDHEN and CDR2 is SYDVKM. This CDR3 is CASNRATGMYQETQYF. The CDR3, as DNA: TGTGCCAGCAACCGGGCGACAGGGATGTACCAAGAGACCCAGTACTTC.

This chain uses TRBV29-1 with TRBJ2-7; no firm D call. The germline gives CDR1 SQVTM, CDR2 ANQGSEA. V lost 4 bases, J lost 3 bases, and 10 bases lay in between. The CDR3 is 12 residues long. CDR3 sequence (DNA): TGCAGCGTTGGCGAGGAGTTCTACGAGCAGTACTTC. Residues: CSVGEEFYEQYF.

This clonotype occurred many times. This chain's CDR3 is CASSIGPHSPLHF. The CDR3 nucleotides read TGTGCCAGTAGTATCGGACCCCATTCACCCCTCCACTTT. The chain links TRBV19 to TRBJ1-6; D gene uncertain. The CDR3 extends over 13 amino acids. Germline-derived CDR1 and CDR2 are LNHDA and SQIVND (reference sequence). V gave up 3 bases and J gave up 8 bases, with 8 bases separating them.

This clonotype was seen at least ten times. The rearrangement joins TRBV5-1 to TRBJ2-7; TRBD1 is a possible D gene (5 bases). Germline V gene sequence: CDR1 SGHRS, CDR2 YFSETQ. The CDR3 runs 14 residues. Trimming removed 4 bases at V and 3 bases at J, with 14 bases between. CDR3 coding DNA: TGCGCCAGCAGCATCTTCGACAGTATCTACGAGCAGTACTTC. Its protein is CASSIFDSIYEQYF.

This clonotype was seen repeatedly, ten times or more. The chain couples TRBV6-5 to TRBJ1-5; a weak D match, TRBD1 (5 bases). Germline loops: CDR1 MNHEY, CDR2 SVGAGI. V lost 2 bases and J 6 bases, leaving 8 bases between the germline ends. The CDR3 has 13 residues. In DNA form, the CDR3 reads TGTGCCAGCAGTTACGAGAGGGGTCAGCCCCAGCATTTT. Translating gives CASSYERGQPQHF.

This clonotype was observed at least ten times. Possible read error: a much larger clone is one base away. This sequence joins TRBV12-3 or TRBV12-4 and TRBJ1-1; 9 bases are shared with TRBD1. The CDR3 runs 14 residues. The DNA for the CDR3 is TGTGCCAGCAGGGTGACAGGGGGGGCCACTGAAGCTTGCTTT. Protein product: CASRVTGGATEACF.

In this sample, this clonotype turned up a few times. The V and J genes are TRBV12-3 or TRBV12-4 and TRBJ1-5; weak D call: TRBD1 (5 bases). The CDR3 is 15 amino acids. V shed 5 bases and J shed 7 bases, with 18 bases lying between them. CDR3 sequence reads: CASSTSRTTKQPQHF. CDR3 nucleotide sequence: TGTGCCAGCAGTACATCAAGGACAACGAAACAGCCCCAGCATTTT.

This clonotype was counted ten times or more. The chain recombines TRBV7-9 with TRBJ2-7; a weak D match, TRBD1 (6 bases). Trimming took off 5 bases at V and 6 bases at J, with 11 bases between the two ends. The CDR3 extends over 12 amino acids. Germline CDR1 reads SEHNR; CDR2 reads FQNEAQ (reference sequence). The CDR3 region is CASSHTGSEQYF. The CDR3 nucleotides are TGTGCCAGCAGCCACACAGGGAGCGAGCAGTACTTC.

This clonotype was picked up a small number of times. The chain links TRBV27 to TRBJ1-5; a possible D gene is TRBD1 (5 bases). CDR1 is MNHEY, CDR2 SMNVEV, per germline (reference sequence). The V end was cut by 3 bases, the J end by 3 bases, with 9 bases between. The CDR3 has 14 amino acids. The DNA for the CDR3 is TGTGCCAGCAGTTTTCGGGGGTTCAATCAGCCCCAGCATTTT. Protein: CASSFRGFNQPQHF.

This clonotype was counted ten times or more. The V gene is TRBV7-2, the J gene TRBJ2-7, with 11 bases identical to TRBD1. Germline V gene lookup returns CDR1 SGHTA and CDR2 FQGNSA. The CDR3 is 16 residues long. With V trimmed by 0 bases and J by 4 bases, 5 bases remained unmatched. As DNA, the CDR3 is TGTGCCAGCAGCTTAGCGGGGGACAGGGGGAAATACGAGCAGTACTTC. It translates to CASSLAGDRGKYEQYF.

Note on this clonotype: A read error may be the cause here, since a much bigger clone is one base away. The rearrangement uses TRBV6-1 and TRBJ1-5; 10 nucleotides align to TRBD1. J was trimmed by 5 bases and V by 6 bases; bases with no gene match: 4. Per the germline V gene, CDR1 is MNHNS and CDR2 is SASEGT. This CDR3 spans 14 amino acids. DNA for the CDR3: TGTGCCAGCAGGCCCGGGACAGGGGATCAGCCCCAGCATTTT. This encodes CASRPGTGDQPQHF.

This clonotype has a handful of counts. This chain links TRBV12-3 or TRBV12-4 with TRBJ2-2, with D hard to call. The CDR3 consists of 14 residues. The germline V and J ends were trimmed by 6 bases and 4 bases, with 12 bases remaining between them. The CDR3 coding sequence is TGTGCCAGCAGCCACAACCCCTCCACCGGGGAGCTGTTTTTT. Protein product: CASSHNPSTGELFF.

This clonotype was counted only a few times. The chain couples TRBV9 to TRBJ1-3; D remains unclear. The length of the CDR3 is 16 residues. The ends were cut back, 0 bases at V and 0 bases at J, with 10 bases in the middle. Germline CDR1 SGDLS, CDR2 YYNGEE. Here the CDR3 DNA reads TGTGCCAGCAGCGTAGATGGCCGCAACTCTGGAAACACCATATATTTT. It specifies CASSVDGRNSGNTIYF.

The chain carries TRBV12-3 or TRBV12-4 and TRBJ2-7; 10 bases fit TRBD2. The CDR3 loop spans 15 amino acids. V shed 2 bases and J 5 bases; nucleotides not matched to a gene: 6. The CDR3: CASSLSGRAWDEQYF. The CDR3 nucleotides read TGTGCCAGCAGTTTAAGCGGGAGGGCCTGGGACGAGCAGTACTTC.

The gene calls are TRBV2 and TRBJ2-2, with TRBD2 matching over 8 bases. The CDR3 extends over 14 amino acids. CDR1 and CDR2 (germline): SNHLY, FYNNEI. Trimming removed 7 bases from V and 5 bases from J; junction bases left unmatched: 6. CDR3 amino acids: CASKGLVGTGELFF. CDR3 nucleotides: TGTGCCAGCAAGGGACTAGTTGGGACCGGGGAGCTGTTTTTT.

This clonotype was observed many times. The V call is TRBV7-2, the J call TRBJ2-5; 9 nucleotides agree with TRBD2. The CDR3 loop spans 17 amino acids. V shed 0 bases, J shed 5 bases, and the junction held 10 bases outside the gene matches. Germline assignment: CDR1 SGHTA and CDR2 FQGNSA. For the CDR3, the DNA is TGTGCCAGCAGCTTAGCGGTCGCGGGGGGGCCCCGGGAGACCCAGTACTTC. Translated, it gives CASSLAVAGGPRETQYF.

This clonotype was picked up a small number of times. The V call is TRBV27, the J call TRBJ1-2, with D tentatively TRBD1 (5 bases). The CDR3 runs to 15 residues. V shed 6 bases and J shed 7 bases, with 21 bases lying between them. Germline V lookup: CDR1 MNHEY, CDR2 SMNVEV (reference sequence). In DNA, the CDR3 is TGTGCCAGCAGAGCGGGCCCGGGGGAGCCTTCTGGCTACACCTTC. Translation: CASRAGPGEPSGYTF.

The table lists this clonotype with many counts. The chain recombines TRBV20-1 with TRBJ1-2, with 7 bases lining up with TRBD1. The length of the CDR3 is 15 residues. J gave up 0 bases and V 0 bases, and 4 bases lay outside the gene matches. CDR1 DFQATT and CDR2 SNEGSKA come from the germline V gene (reference sequence). CDR3 sequence: CSARDRQGANYGYTF. As DNA, the CDR3 is TGCAGTGCTAGAGACCGACAGGGCGCTAACTATGGCTACACCTTC.

This clonotype was recorded many times. The rearrangement links TRBV9 to TRBJ1-6; no clear D. Germline-derived CDR1 and CDR2 are SGDLS and YYNGEE. Trimming removed 0 bases from V and 3 bases from J, with 7 bases in between. The CDR3 extends over 15 amino acids. This chain's CDR3 is CASSVVGSYNSPLHF. CDR3 bases: TGTGCCAGCAGCGTAGTTGGCAGCTATAATTCACCCCTCCACTTT.

The chain has TRBV29-1 and TRBJ1-2; the D gene is possibly TRBD1 (6 bases). Trimming removed 4 bases at V and 10 bases at J, with 13 bases between. CDR1 SQVTM and CDR2 ANQGSEA come from the germline V gene. This CDR3 is 11 amino acids long. The CDR3 spells CSVAAGGLYTF. The DNA of the CDR3 is TGCAGCGTTGCCGCTGGGGGGCTCTACACCTTC.

This rearrangement joins TRBV6-1 to TRBJ2-5; D ambiguous. The CDR3 is 13 amino acids. Germline V CDR1 and CDR2: MNHNS, SASEGT. V lost 3 bases, J lost 5 bases, and 10 bases lay in between. The CDR3 region is CASSDDMGETQYF. The CDR3 region has the DNA TGTGCCAGCAGTGACGACATGGGTGAGACCCAGTACTTC.

The chain employs TRBV20-1 and TRBJ2-7; the match to TRBD1 covers 7 bases. The CDR3 is made up of 14 amino acids. With V trimmed by 3 bases and J by 3 bases, 8 bases remained unmatched. The germline gives CDR1 DFQATT, CDR2 SNEGSKA (reference sequence). DNA of the CDR3: TGCAGTGCTAGTGTTAGGACAGGCTACTACGAGCAGTACTTC. This encodes CSASVRTGYYEQYF.

About this clonotype: The junction and the germline gene differ at one end; a read error may be behind it. V usage is TRBV3-1 and J usage is TRBJ2-5, with no clear D. The CDR3 covers 14 residues. In germline, CDR1 is LGHDT, CDR2 YNNKEL (reference sequence). The DNA for the CDR3 is TGTGGCAGCAGCCAAGGGCAGGTAGGGGAGACCCAGTACTTC. Its translation is CGSSQGQVGETQYF.

With respect to this clonotype: A much larger clone differs by one base, so this may be a read error. V is TRBV12-3 or TRBV12-4 and J is TRBJ2-7; the match to TRBD1 covers 10 bases. The trim removed 6 bases at V and 4 bases at J, leaving 9 bases unmatched. The CDR3 is made up of 15 amino acids. The CDR3 DNA reads TGTGCCAGCAGCAGCCGCCGGGACAGGGGATACGAGCAGTACTTC. Residues: CASSSRRDRGYEQYF.

Only a few counts were recorded for this clonotype. This chain uses TRBV27 with TRBJ1-2; perhaps TRBD1 as D (6 bases). Trimming removed 4 bases from V and 8 bases from J, with 11 bases in between. The CDR3 is made up of 12 amino acids. CDR1 is MNHEY and CDR2 is SMNVEV in the germline V gene (reference sequence). The CDR3 region has the DNA TGTGCCAGCAGTTCAGGGGAAAGGGGCTACACCTTC. Its translation is CASSSGERGYTF.